The 22 T cell receptor beta chains below come from one sample, sequenced in a study of low-dose radiotherapy and immunotherapy resistance in tumors. Time point denoted: after trial treatment. Treatment noted: LDRT plus nivolumab, ipilimumab, low-dose cyclophosphamide and aspirin (RACIN trial). Alpha- and beta-chain coverage of first-strand cDNA came from TRAV- and TRBV-specific primers. Using a constant-region primer together with a V-primer adapter, TCRs were subjected to around 20 PCR cycles of amplification. TCRdb re-analysed the reads in MiXCR, keeping a single row per CDR3 protein. The table shows nearly 60,000 distinct CDR3 sequences, with 20% to 25% occurring only once. Sequencing used PBMCs, obtained after low-dose radiotherapy plus immunotherapy. The receptors derive from a male donor with prostate cancer.

This clonotype was found many times. The chain couples TRBV5-4 to TRBJ2-2, with D possibly being TRBD2 (6 bases). The germline V gene encodes CDR1 SGHNT and CDR2 YYREEE (reference sequence). V lost 0 bases and J lost 6, with 9 bases in between. This CDR3 is built from 14 residues. In DNA form, the CDR3 reads TGTGCCAGCAGCTTGGAGGCGGGGTCCGGGGAGCTGTTTTTT. Protein: CASSLEAGSGELFF.

This clonotype was found many times. The chain recombines TRBV7-2 with TRBJ2-5, with D unresolved. The CDR3 covers 14 residues. The germline gives CDR1 SGHTA, CDR2 FQGNSA. Trimming took off 4 bases at V and 2 bases at J, with 11 bases between the two ends. Written as DNA, the CDR3 is TGTGCCAGCAGCTGGTATCGCGAACAAGAGACCCAGTACTTC. Residues: CASSWYREQETQYF.

This clonotype was detected many times. The genes are TRBV20-1 and TRBJ2-2, with D uncertain. The length of the CDR3 is 15 residues. Trimming pared 0 bases from V and 1 base from J, leaving 9 bases between. The germline V gene encodes CDR1 DFQATT and CDR2 SNEGSKA (reference sequence). CDR3 coding DNA: TGCAGTGCTAGAGATTTCCGGGTGAACACCGGGGAGCTGTTTTTT. It is translated as CSARDFRVNTGELFF.

This clonotype has a count of ten or more. The chain recombines TRBV28 with TRBJ2-7, with 7 bases that match TRBD1. V was clipped by 6 bases and J by 3 bases; unmatched bases: 11. This CDR3 has 15 amino acids. Germline V gene lookup returns CDR1 MDHEN and CDR2 SYDVKM. The DNA for the CDR3 is TGTGCCAGCAGCACTACGTCGGGACAGCGCTACGAGCAGTACTTC. Translation: CASSTTSGQRYEQYF.

The rearrangement uses TRBV19 and TRBJ1-5; the D is unclear. Per the germline V gene, CDR1 is LNHDA and CDR2 is SQIVND (reference sequence). The CDR3 consists of 15 residues. Trimming stripped 5 bases from V and 4 bases from J, with 15 bases between. DNA for the CDR3: TGTGCCAGTAGTGAAGCACGACGGCGGAATCAGCCCCAGCATTTT. Amino acid sequence: CASSEARRRNQPQHF. Supplemented by reference TRBV19 and TRBJ1-5, the full variable domain reads DGGITQSPKYLFRKEGQNVTLSCEQNLNHDAMYWYRQDPGQGLRLIYYSQIVNDFQKGDIAEGYSVSREKKESFPLTVTSAQKNPTAFYLCASSEARRRNQPQHFGDGTRLSIL.

V is TRBV5-1 and J is TRBJ2-7, with TRBD2 identical over 9 bases. The CDR3 covers 14 residues. Germline V gene sequence: CDR1 SGHRS, CDR2 YFSETQ. Germline trimming cut 4 bases from V and 2 bases from J; bases unmatched to any gene: 4. The CDR3 region is CASSGSGGPYEQYF. DNA for the CDR3: TGCGCCAGCAGCGGTAGCGGGGGCCCCTACGAGCAGTACTTC.

Turning to this clonotype: The junction does not match germline at one end; this may be a read error. This chain connects TRBV7-2 to TRBJ1-1, with D possibly TRBD1 on 5 matching bases. Per germline, CDR1 SGHTA and CDR2 FQGNSA. The length of the CDR3 is 14 residues. The CDR3 DNA follows: TGTGCCAGCAGCCCCGGGACGCAGAACACTGAAGCTTACTTT. It specifies CASSPGTQNTEAYF.

This clonotype was found many times. The V gene is TRBV6-1, the J gene TRBJ2-5; a weak D match, TRBD2 (5 bases). In germline, CDR1 is MNHNS, CDR2 SASEGT. The CDR3 spans 16 residues. Trimming cost V 1 base and J 1 base, with 13 bases left between them. CDR3 sequence reads: CASSEGTDSTQETQYF. DNA of the CDR3: TGTGCCAGCAGTGAAGGGACGGACTCCACCCAAGAGACCCAGTACTTC.

This sequence joins TRBV4-3 and TRBJ1-1, with D hard to call. The length of the CDR3 is 14 residues. CDR1 is LGHNA and CDR2 is YSLEER in the germline V gene. V was cut by 4 bases and J by 1 base, with 10 bases left in between. The CDR3, as DNA: TGCGCCAGCAGCCCCCCGGCTCCGAACACTGAAGCTTTCTTT. Translating it yields CASSPPAPNTEAFF.

This clonotype rates as medium-sized. The gene calls are TRBV5-1 and TRBJ2-2; 9 bases are shared with TRBD1. V lost 2 bases and J lost 7; bases outside the gene matches: 15. The V gene's germline CDR1 is SGHRS and CDR2 YFSETQ. This CDR3 region has 18 residues. The CDR3 nucleotides are TGCGCCAGCAGCTTTGAAAAAACCGGGACAGGGAACCTCGGGGAGCTGTTTTTT. It encodes CASSFEKTGTGNLGELFF.

This clonotype was counted at least ten times. This CDR3 reads CSAPGLAGGSNNEQFF. CDR3 coding DNA: TGCAGTGCTCCGGGACTAGCGGGAGGTAGTAATAATGAGCAGTTCTTC. The chain couples TRBV20-1 to TRBJ2-1; 15 nucleotides match TRBD2. The CDR3 runs to 16 residues. CDR1 DFQATT and CDR2 SNEGSKA come from the germline V gene (reference sequence). Unmatched junction bases numbered 9, after V lost 5 bases and J lost 7 bases.

This clonotype has a count of ten or more. The rearrangement uses TRBV18 and TRBJ2-7, with 11 nucleotides matching TRBD2. The CDR3 totals 15 residues. Germline V CDR1 and CDR2: KGHSH, LQKENI. J was trimmed by 1 base and V by 2 bases; bases with no gene match: 1. The DNA for the CDR3 is TGTGCCAGCTCACCAACTAGCGGGGGATCCTACGAGCAGTACTTC. Translated, it gives CASSPTSGGSYEQYF.

This clonotype was observed many times. This chain links TRBV15 with TRBJ2-1; 7 nucleotides match TRBD1. V gave up 1 base and J gave up 8 bases; unmatched junction bases: 5. The CDR3 length is 14 residues. The germline V gene has CDR1 LNHNV and CDR2 YYDKDF (reference sequence). CDR3 amino acids: CATSRGTGVDEQFF. CDR3 coding DNA: TGTGCCACCAGCAGAGGAACAGGGGTTGATGAGCAGTTCTTC.

This clonotype was seen at least ten times. V gene TRBV27 combines with J gene TRBJ1-4; D remains ambiguous. V was pared by 6 bases and J by 7 bases, with 15 bases between. This CDR3 comprises 14 residues. Germline V gives CDR1 MNHEY, CDR2 SMNVEV (reference sequence). The CDR3 region has the DNA TGTGCCAGCAGGTTTAGCGCCTCTGGTGAAAAACTGTTTTTT. Residues: CASRFSASGEKLFF.

This clonotype appeared a few times. The rearrangement joins TRBV25-1 to TRBJ2-1; 8 positions agree with TRBD2. The CDR3 runs 18 residues. Looked up from germline, CDR1 is MGHDK and CDR2 is SYGVNS. V was clipped by 3 bases and J by 9 bases; unmatched bases: 19. This CDR3 is CASSDPTLAGRMYGEQFF. CDR3 sequence (DNA): TGTGCCAGCAGTGACCCTACTTTAGCGGGGAGAATGTATGGTGAGCAGTTCTTC.

This clonotype appeared many times. The genes are TRBV29-1 and TRBJ2-5; D remains ambiguous. Germline V gene sequence: CDR1 SQVTM, CDR2 ANQGSEA. The ends were cut back, 4 bases at V and 9 bases at J, with 9 bases in the middle. This CDR3 has 10 residues. The CDR3 sequence is CSVGPGPQYF. CDR3 coding DNA: TGCAGCGTTGGACCGGGCCCCCAGTACTTC.

There are many counts of this clonotype. The V gene is TRBV5-1, the J gene TRBJ1-3; 8 nucleotides agree with TRBD1. The junction had 0 bases not matched to a gene; V was cut back by 0 bases and J by 4 bases. The germline gives CDR1 SGHRS, CDR2 YFSETQ. This CDR3 spans 14 amino acids. The CDR3 spells CASSLGTGGNTIYF. For the CDR3, the DNA is TGCGCCAGCAGCTTGGGGACAGGGGGAAACACCATATATTTT.

This clonotype was picked up many times. V is TRBV3-1 and J is TRBJ2-3, with TRBD2 matching over 7 bases. Germline CDR1 is LGHDT and CDR2 is YNNKEL (reference sequence). V lost 1 base to trimming and J lost 4 bases; unmatched junction nucleotides: 5. The CDR3 covers 15 residues. The CDR3: CASSQGLAYPDTQYF. DNA of the CDR3: TGTGCCAGCAGCCAAGGACTAGCTTACCCAGATACGCAGTATTTT.

This clonotype was recorded many times. The CDR3, as DNA: TGTGCCATCAGGCGGGACAGCTACACAGATACGCAGTATTTT. Translating gives CAIRRDSYTDTQYF. The chain carries TRBV10-3 and TRBJ2-3; weak D call: TRBD1 (7 bases). The CDR3 totals 14 residues. Germline CDR1 and CDR2: ENHRY and SYGVKD. V gave up 6 bases and J gave up 2 bases, with 12 bases separating them.

This clonotype showed up many times. The V call is TRBV7-9, the J call TRBJ2-3, with D unclear. The CDR3 is 16 residues long. V dropped 5 bases and J dropped 3 bases, with 18 bases sitting between them. The germline CDR1 and CDR2 sequences are SEHNR and FQNEAQ (reference sequence). The CDR3 is CASSDSVGGNTDTQYF. CDR3 sequence (DNA): TGTGCCAGCAGCGACTCCGTGGGCGGAAATACAGATACGCAGTATTTT. The full variable domain, with the rest looked up from reference TRBV7-9 and TRBJ2-3, is DTGVSQNPRHKITKRGQNVTFRCDPISEHNRLYWYRQTLGQGPEFLTYFQNEAQLEKSRLLSDRFSAERPKGSFSTLEIQRTEQGDSAMYLCASSDSVGGNTDTQYFGPGTRLTVL.

Ten or more counts support this clonotype. V and J are TRBV5-4 and TRBJ2-1; no clear D. V shed 2 bases and J shed 5 bases, with 2 bases lying between them. The CDR3 length is 11 residues. CDR1 is SGHNT, CDR2 YYREEE, per germline (reference sequence). In DNA form, the CDR3 reads TGTGCCAGCAGCTTTCACAATGAGCAGTTCTTC. It codes for CASSFHNEQFF.

This clonotype was seen many times. The CDR3: CSVGPGTGNTIYF. Written as DNA, the CDR3 is TGCAGCGTTGGTCCGGGGACTGGAAACACCATATATTTT. The gene calls are TRBV29-1 and TRBJ1-3; D not certain. The CDR3 contains 13 residues. Trimming removed 4 bases from V and 2 bases from J, with 9 bases in between. Germline assignment: CDR1 SQVTM and CDR2 ANQGSEA.